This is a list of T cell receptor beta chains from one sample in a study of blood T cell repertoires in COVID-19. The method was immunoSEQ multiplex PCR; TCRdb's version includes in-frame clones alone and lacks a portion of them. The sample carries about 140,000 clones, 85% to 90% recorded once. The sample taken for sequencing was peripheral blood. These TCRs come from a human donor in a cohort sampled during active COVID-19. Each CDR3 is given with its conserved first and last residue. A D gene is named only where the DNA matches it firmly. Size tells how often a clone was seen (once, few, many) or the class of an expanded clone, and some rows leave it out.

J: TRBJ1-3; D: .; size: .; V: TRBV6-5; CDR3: CASRYLRSGNTIYF; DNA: TGTGCCAGCAGGTACCTCCGCTCTGGAAACACCATATATTTT
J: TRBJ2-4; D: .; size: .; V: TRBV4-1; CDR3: CASSQEPQGGLLAKNIQYF; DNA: TGCGCCAGCAGCCAAGAACCCCAAGGCGGGTTATTAGCCAAAAACATTCAGTACTTC
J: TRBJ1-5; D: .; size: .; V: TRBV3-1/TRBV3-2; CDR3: CASSLGGSNQPQHF; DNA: TGTGCCAGCAGCCTGGGAGGCAGCAATCAGCCCCAGCATTTT
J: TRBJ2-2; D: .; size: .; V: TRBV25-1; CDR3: CASSSRQELFF; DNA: TGTGCCAGCAGTAGTCGACAGGAGCTGTTTTTT
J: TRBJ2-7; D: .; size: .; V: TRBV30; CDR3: CAWSALLPPYYEQYF; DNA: TGTGCCTGGAGTGCATTACTCCCTCCTTACTACGAGCAGTACTTC
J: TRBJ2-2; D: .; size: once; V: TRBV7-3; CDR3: CASSLIKAGRAGELFF; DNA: TGTGCCAGCAGCTTAATTAAGGCGGGTAGAGCCGGGGAGCTGTTTTTT
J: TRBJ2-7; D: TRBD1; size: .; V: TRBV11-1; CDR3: CASSHRTGSYEQYF; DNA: TGTGCCAGCAGCCACCGGACAGGAAGTTACGAGCAGTACTTC
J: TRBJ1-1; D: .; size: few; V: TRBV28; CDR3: CASSLDRWGGTPNTEAFF; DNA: TGTGCCAGCAGTTTAGACCGTTGGGGGGGGACACCGAACACTGAAGCTTTCTTT
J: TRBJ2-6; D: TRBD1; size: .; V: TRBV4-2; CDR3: CASSPPREQGLIAGANVLTF; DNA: TGTGCCAGCAGCCCCCCTCGGGAACAGGGGTTAATTGCCGGGGCCAACGTCCTGACTTTC
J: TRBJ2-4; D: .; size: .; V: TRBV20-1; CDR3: CSASKGLLAKNIQYF; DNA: TGCAGTGCTAGTAAGGGACTTCTAGCCAAAAACATTCAGTACTTC
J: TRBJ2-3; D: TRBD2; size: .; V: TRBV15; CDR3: CATKAGGTDTQYF; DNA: TGTGCCACCAAAGCGGGAGGCACAGATACGCAGTATTTT
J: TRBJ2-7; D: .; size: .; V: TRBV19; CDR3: CASSIDERSEQYF; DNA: TGTGCCAGTAGTATAGACGAGAGGTCGGAGCAGTACTTC
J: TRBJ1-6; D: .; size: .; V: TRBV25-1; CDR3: CASSETNSPLHF; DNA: TGTGCCAGCAGTGAAACAAATTCACCCCTCCACTTT
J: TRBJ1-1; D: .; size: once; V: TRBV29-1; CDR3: CSVERQMNTEAFF; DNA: TGCAGCGTTGAGCGACAGATGAACACTGAAGCTTTCTTT
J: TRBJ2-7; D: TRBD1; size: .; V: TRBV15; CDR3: CATSVDRGAYEQYF; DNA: TGTGCCACCAGCGTCGACAGGGGTGCCTACGAGCAGTACTTC
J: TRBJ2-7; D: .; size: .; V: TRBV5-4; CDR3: CASSLTGTPSYEQYF; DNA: TGTGCCAGCAGCTTGACCGGGACTCCTTCCTACGAGCAGTACTTC
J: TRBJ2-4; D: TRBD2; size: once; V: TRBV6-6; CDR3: CASTGTSGQYF; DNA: TGTGCCAGCACCGGGACTAGCGGCCAGTACTTC
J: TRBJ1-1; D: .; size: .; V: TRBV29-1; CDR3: CSVEDHQAFF; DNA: TGCAGCGTTGAAGATCATCAAGCTTTCTTT
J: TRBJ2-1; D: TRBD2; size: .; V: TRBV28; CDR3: CASSFSGRKLTNEQFF; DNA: TGTGCCAGCAGTTTTAGCGGGAGGAAACTCACTAATGAGCAGTTCTTC
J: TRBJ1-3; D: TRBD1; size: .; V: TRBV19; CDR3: CASRSGTVGNTIYF; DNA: TGTGCCAGTAGGTCCGGGACAGTTGGAAACACCATATATTTT
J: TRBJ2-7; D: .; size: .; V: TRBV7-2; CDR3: CASSYDSYYEQYF; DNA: TGTGCCAGCAGCTACGACAGTTACTACGAGCAGTACTTC
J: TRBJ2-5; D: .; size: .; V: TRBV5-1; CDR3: CASSLVSGGQETQYF; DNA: TGCGCCAGCAGCTTGGTTTCAGGGGGGCAAGAGACCCAGTACTTC
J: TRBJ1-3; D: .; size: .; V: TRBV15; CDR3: CATSRDRGGRRMNTIYF; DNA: TGTGCCACCAGCAGAGATCGGGGTGGGAGGAGGATGAACACCATATATTTT
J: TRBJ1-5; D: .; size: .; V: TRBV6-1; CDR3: CASSVQPGGSGQPQHF; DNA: TGTGCCAGCAGTGTGCAACCGGGGGGGAGTGGACAGCCCCAGCATTTT
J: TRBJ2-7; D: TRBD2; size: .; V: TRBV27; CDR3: CASSSLAGGAHEQYF; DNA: TGTGCCAGCAGTTCACTAGCGGGAGGGGCCCACGAGCAGTACTTC
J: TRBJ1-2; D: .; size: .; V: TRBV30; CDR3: CAWSDTGYGYTF; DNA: TGTGCCTGGAGTGATACAGGGTATGGCTACACCTTC
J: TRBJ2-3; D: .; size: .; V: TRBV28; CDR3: CASSFRGVTDTQYF; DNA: TGTGCCAGCAGTTTTCGCGGAGTCACAGATACGCAGTATTTT
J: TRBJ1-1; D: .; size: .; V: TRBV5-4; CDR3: CASSLEGGANTEAFF; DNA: TGTGCCAGCAGCTTGGAGGGGGGGGCGAACACTGAAGCTTTCTTT
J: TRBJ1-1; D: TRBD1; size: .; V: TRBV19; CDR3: CASSIDPAGGRTEAFF; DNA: TGTGCCAGTAGTATAGATCCGGCAGGGGGAAGGACTGAAGCTTTCTTT
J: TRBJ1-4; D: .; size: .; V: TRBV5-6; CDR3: CASSWATTNEKLFF; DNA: TGTGCCAGCAGCTGGGCCACAACTAATGAAAAACTGTTTTTT
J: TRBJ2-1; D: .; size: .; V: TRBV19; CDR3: CASSIDLEALLGYNEQFF; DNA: TGTGCCAGTAGTATAGATCTGGAGGCCCTCTTAGGCTACAATGAGCAGTTCTTC